The next 20 T cell receptor beta chains were all read from a single sample in a study of T cells in localized non-small cell lung cancer. Profiling relied on immunoSEQ multiplex PCR, and the TCRdb table lists in-frame clones only, not all of them. The sample has around 67,000 clones; approximately 87% are singletons. The source material was peripheral blood, sampled before any cancer treatment. The origin of the receptors is a woman aged 35 to 75 with stage I lung adenocarcinoma.

The J gene is TRBJ2-7, the V gene TRBV21-1; the table names TRBD1, a call not compared with the DNA. TRBV21-1 is listed as a pseudogene. CDR3 length equals 16 residues. CDR3 DNA: TGTGCCAGCAGCAAAGGGCTTCCAGGGGGGCCTTACGAGCAGTACTTC. Translating gives CASSKGLPGGPYEQYF.

The chain links TRBV12-5 to TRBJ1-5; D is possibly TRBD1 (5 bases). This CDR3 region has 16 residues. The germline CDR1 and CDR2 sequences are LGHNT and FRNRAP. V was cut by 7 bases and J by 1 base, with 17 bases left in between. CDR3: CASVGGAGQSNQPQHF. The CDR3 DNA sequence: TGTGCTAGTGTGGGGGGAGCGGGGCAGAGCAATCAGCCCCAGCATTTT.

The CDR3 loop reads CATHSGTSVFEAFF. CDR3 nucleotides: TGTGCCACCCATTCCGGGACATCGGTGTTTGAAGCTTTCTTT. The chain couples TRBV10-3 to TRBJ1-1; weak D call: TRBD1 (6 bases). The CDR3 totals 14 residues. Germline loops: CDR1 ENHRY, CDR2 SYGVKD. The germline V and J ends were trimmed by 10 bases and 7 bases, with 22 bases remaining between them.

The V and J genes are TRBV2 and TRBJ1-5; no firm D call. The germline V gene encodes CDR1 SNHLY and CDR2 FYNNEI. CDR3 size: 15 residues. Trimming left V 3 bases short and J 0 bases short, with 9 bases between. CDR3 region: CASSDNRNSNQPQHF. The CDR3 bases are TGTGCCAGCAGTGATAATAGGAATAGCAATCAGCCCCAGCATTTT.

V gene TRBV5-1 combines with J gene TRBJ1-1; tentatively, D is TRBD1 (6 bases). Germline V gene data show CDR1 as SGHRS and CDR2 as YFSETQ. CDR3 length: 14 amino acids. Between the trimmed V and J ends, which lost 4 bases and 7 bases, there was a span of 17 bases. In DNA form, the CDR3 reads TGCGCCAGCAGCGTTCAGGGGCAGGAAGTTGAAGCTTTCTTT. Translated, it gives CASSVQGQEVEAFF.

This clone was counted only a few times. The genes are TRBV19 and TRBJ1-1, with no clear D. Trimming pared 2 bases from V and 10 bases from J, leaving 8 bases between. The germline CDR1 and CDR2 sequences are LNHDA and SQIVND (reference sequence). This CDR3 has 11 amino acids. The CDR3 is CASSILGRAFF. DNA of the CDR3: TGTGCCAGTAGTATACTGGGGAGAGCTTTCTTT.

This clone showed up just a few times. The V call is TRBV11-2, the J call TRBJ2-5; D not certain. Germline CDR1 reads SGHAT; CDR2 reads FQNNGV. This CDR3 has 13 residues. With 2 bases removed from V and 4 bases from J, the gap between germline ends came to 8 bases. As DNA, the CDR3 is TGTGCCAGCAGCTTATCCCCGGGAGAGACCCAGTACTTC. Encoded protein: CASSLSPGETQYF.

The chain recombines TRBV10-3 with TRBJ2-7; a possible D gene is TRBD1 (6 bases). Trimming stripped 2 bases from V and 2 bases from J, with 13 bases between. Per germline, CDR1 ENHRY and CDR2 SYGVKD. The CDR3 totals 15 residues. For the CDR3, the DNA is TGTGCCATCAGTGAGGTTGGGACAAGGACCTACGAGCAGTACTTC. Translating it yields CAISEVGTRTYEQYF.

The chain is built from TRBV18 and TRBJ1-2, with a tentative D call TRBD1 (5 bases). The germline V gene encodes CDR1 KGHSH and CDR2 LQKENI. V was clipped by 8 bases and J by 6 bases, with 22 bases between them. The CDR3 sequence is 15 residues long. CDR3 nucleotide sequence: TGTGCCAGCGATTCCACACAGGAAGCGAGTAATGGCTACACCTTC. Its translation: CASDSTQEASNGYTF.

This chain links TRBV7-2 with TRBJ1-2; 10 nucleotides agree with TRBD1. The CDR3 covers 14 residues. The ends lost 5 bases at V and 7 bases at J; junction bases unmatched: 7. Per the germline V gene, CDR1 is SGHTA and CDR2 is FQGNSA. The CDR3 bases are TGTGCCAGCAGCCGGGCCGGGACAGGGGTTGGCTACACCTTC. Translation gives CASSRAGTGVGYTF. The entire variable domain, with the rest obtained from reference TRBV7-2 and TRBJ1-2, is as follows: GAGVSQSPSNKVTEKGKDVELRCDPISGHTALYWYRQSLGQGLEFLIYFQGNSAPDKSGLPSDRFSAERTGGSVSTLTIQRTQQEDSAVYLCASSRAGTGVGYTFGSGTRLTVV.

The rearrangement uses TRBV10-1 and TRBJ2-3; D is perhaps TRBD2 (6 bases). CDR3 length equals 14 residues. CDR1 and CDR2 from the germline V gene are WNHNN and SYGVQD (reference sequence). Trimming took 5 bases from V and 3 from J, leaving 12 bases between them. CDR3 region: CASSRWGVTDTQYF. The CDR3 nucleotides are TGCGCCAGCAGTCGTTGGGGGGTTACAGATACGCAGTATTTT.

The V call is TRBV27, the J call TRBJ1-6; D uncertain. The CDR3 is made up of 14 amino acids. Trimming took 11 bases from V and 1 from J, leaving 12 bases between them. CDR1 is MNHEY and CDR2 is SMNVEV in the germline V gene (reference sequence). CDR3 in DNA: TGTGCCGTAGGAGTGGGATCCTATAATTCACCCCTCCACTTT. Its translation is CAVGVGSYNSPLHF.

This chain connects TRBV5-1 to TRBJ1-1; D is undetermined. Deletions cut 4 bases from V and 1 base from J, with 8 bases between. Looked up from germline, CDR1 is SGHRS and CDR2 is YFSETQ. The CDR3 length is 13 residues. CDR3 in DNA: TGCGCCAGCAGCCCCGCAGGGAACACTGAAGCTTTCTTT. Encoded protein: CASSPAGNTEAFF.

The chain couples TRBV11-2 to TRBJ2-7; 11 bases agree with TRBD2. Germline V gene lookup returns CDR1 SGHAT and CDR2 FQNNGV. The CDR3 has 13 residues. Losses at the gene ends were 5 bases for V and 12 bases for J; bases not matched to a gene: 9. The CDR3 reads CASSPPSGRIRYF. In DNA form, the CDR3 reads TGTGCCAGCAGCCCCCCTAGCGGGAGGATCCGGTACTTC.

The rearrangement links TRBV29-1 to TRBJ1-1, with 8 bases matching TRBD1. Unmatched junction bases numbered 11, after V lost 1 base and J lost 4 bases. Germline V lookup: CDR1 SQVTM, CDR2 ANQGSEA. The CDR3 totals 16 residues. CDR3: CSVEVPKAGGLTEAFF. The DNA of the CDR3 is TGCAGCGTTGAAGTCCCGAAGGCAGGGGGCCTCACTGAAGCTTTCTTT.

The DNA of the CDR3 is TGTGCCAGTACCCCTGGGTTTCGGCGGCCTCCGGGAAACACCATATATTTT. Translating gives CASTPGFRRPPGNTIYF. The chain recombines TRBV19 with TRBJ1-3; the D is unclear. Trimming cost V 7 bases and J 4 bases, with 23 bases left between them. CDR1 is LNHDA and CDR2 is SQIVND in the germline V gene (reference sequence). The length of the CDR3 is 17 residues. Together with reference TRBV19 and TRBJ1-3, the CDR3 gives the full variable domain: DGGITQSPKYLFRKEGQNVTLSCEQNLNHDAMYWYRQDPGQGLRLIYYSQIVNDFQKGDIAEGYSVSREKKESFPLTVTSAQKNPTAFYLCASTPGFRRPPGNTIYFGEGSWLTVV.

The CDR3 coding sequence is TGTGCCAGCAGGAACCAATATGGCTACACCTTC. Amino acids: CASRNQYGYTF. The gene calls are TRBV6-5 and TRBJ1-2, with D unclear. Per germline, CDR1 MNHEY and CDR2 SVGAGI. CDR3 length equals 11 residues. V was clipped by 6 bases and J by 5 bases, with 7 bases between them.

The chain joins TRBV29-1 to TRBJ2-3, with 15 bases identical to TRBD2. Germline assignment: CDR1 SQVTM and CDR2 ANQGSEA. This CDR3 has 17 residues. The V gene end was trimmed by 6 bases and the J gene end by 1 base; junction bases not matched to a gene: 8. The CDR3 region has the DNA TGCAGCGTAGCCGGGACTAGCGGGGGGACTGGCACAGATACGCAGTATTTT. Translated: CSVAGTSGGTGTDTQYF.

The chain couples TRBV9 to TRBJ2-3; 12 bases are a match to TRBD2. The germline CDR1 and CDR2 sequences are SGDLS and YYNGEE. J lost 3 bases, V lost 4 bases, and 6 bases had no gene match. The CDR3 sequence is 16 residues long. This CDR3 reads CASSSRTSGVTDTQYF. CDR3 coding DNA: TGTGCCAGCAGCTCCCGGACTAGCGGGGTGACAGATACGCAGTATTTT.

The V gene is TRBV2, the J gene TRBJ2-3; 9 bases align to TRBD1. Germline loops: CDR1 SNHLY, CDR2 FYNNEI. This CDR3 region has 15 residues. Unmatched junction bases numbered 7, after V lost 7 bases and J lost 2 bases. The CDR3: CASNRGLAVTDTQYF. CDR3 nucleotides: TGTGCCAGCAACAGGGGGCTAGCGGTCACAGATACGCAGTATTTT.